Shown below are 24 T cell receptor beta chains from a single sample sequenced in a study of blood T cell repertoires in COVID-19. Only in-frame clones appear in the TCRdb table, and some are missing; sequencing was by immunoSEQ multiplex PCR. The data contain 210,000 or so clones, 84% of them singletons. The source material was peripheral blood. Every receptor here comes from a woman older than 75 with COVID-19, enrolled during active disease.

This chain joins TRBV19 and TRBJ1-2, with TRBD1 matching 9 bases. V lost 4 bases to trimming and J lost 6 bases; unmatched junction nucleotides: 9. CDR1 is LNHDA and CDR2 is SQIVND in the germline V gene (reference sequence). This CDR3 contains 15 residues. CDR3 DNA sequence: TGTGCCAGTAGTAGGACAGGGGTACCCATCGATGGCTACACCTTC. Translation gives CASSRTGVPIDGYTF.

The V and J genes are TRBV3-1 (or the pseudogene TRBV3-2) and TRBJ2-3; 13 bases map to TRBD2. Trimming took 8 bases from V and 1 from J; bases not matched to a gene: 3. CDR1 is LGHDT and CDR2 is YNNKEL in the germline V gene (reference sequence). CDR3 length: 15 residues. In nucleotides, the CDR3 is TGTGCCAGCGGCGGACTAGCGGGAGGCACAGATACGCAGTATTTT. Protein product: CASGGLAGGTDTQYF.

For this clone: The same CDR3 arises from other DNA sequences in this sample as well. CDR3 sequence reads: CASSVGVGGNTGELFF. The CDR3 DNA is TGTGCCAGCAGCGTAGGGGTAGGGGGGAACACCGGGGAGCTGTTTTTT. The V call is TRBV9, the J call TRBJ2-2; a weak D match, TRBD1 (6 bases). The CDR3 consists of 16 residues. Germline V gives CDR1 SGDLS, CDR2 YYNGEE. Trimming left V 0 bases short and J 1 base short, with 10 bases between.

V gene TRBV12-3 or TRBV12-4 combines with J gene TRBJ1-5, with no clear D. V shed 3 bases and J shed 9 bases, with 9 bases lying between them. The length of the CDR3 is 12 residues. Here the CDR3 DNA reads TGTGCCAGCAGTTTTCCGCGGGGGCCCCAGCATTTT. Amino acids: CASSFPRGPQHF.

The rearrangement joins TRBV18 to TRBJ1-1; no clear D. Per the germline V gene, CDR1 is KGHSH and CDR2 is LQKENI. This CDR3 spans 13 amino acids. Trimming took off 2 bases at V and 1 base at J, with 5 bases between the two ends. The CDR3 here is CASSPSQNTEAFF. In DNA, the CDR3 is TGTGCCAGCTCACCATCACAGAACACTGAAGCTTTCTTT.

The V gene is TRBV20-1, the J gene TRBJ2-7, with a weak D call TRBD2 (5 bases). CDR3 size: 14 residues. The V gene's germline CDR1 is DFQATT and CDR2 SNEGSKA (reference sequence). The V gene lost 3 bases and the J gene lost 0 bases, with 12 bases spanning the gap. The CDR3 sequence: CSASSQLGSYEQYF. CDR3 bases: TGCAGTGCTAGTAGCCAACTAGGCTCCTACGAGCAGTACTTC.

The rearrangement uses TRBV5-4 and TRBJ1-2; TRBD1 agrees at 9 bases. With 4 bases clipped from V and 2 bases from J, the junction kept 6 bases outside the gene matches. The CDR3 sequence is 15 residues long. Germline CDR1 is SGHNT and CDR2 is YYREEE (reference sequence). The DNA for the CDR3 is TGTGCCAGCAGCCTCCGACAGGGGGACAACTATGGCTACACCTTC. The encoded protein is CASSLRQGDNYGYTF. Together with reference TRBV5-4 and TRBJ1-2, the CDR3 gives the full variable domain: ETGVTQSPTHLIKTRGQQVTLRCSSQSGHNTVSWYQQALGQGPQFIFQYYREEENGRGNFPPRFSGLQFPNYSSELNVNALELDDSALYLCASSLRQGDNYGYTFGSGTRLTVV.

The V and J genes are TRBV3-1 (or the pseudogene TRBV3-2) and TRBJ1-3; D not resolved. The CDR3 totals 16 residues. Looked up from germline, CDR1 is LGHDT and CDR2 is YNNKEL (reference sequence). V was cut by 1 base and J by 0 bases, with 10 bases left in between. DNA for the CDR3: TGTGCCAGCAGCCAAGGTGAGCGAACCTCTGGAAACACCATATATTTT. It is translated as CASSQGERTSGNTIYF.

To note about this clone: Germline is not matched at one junction end, which may reflect a read error. The chain joins TRBV29-1 to TRBJ1-2; D gene unclear. Germline V lookup: CDR1 SQVTM, CDR2 ANQGSEA. The CDR3 length is 14 residues. This CDR3 is CSAEREGLGYGYTF. The CDR3 bases are TGCAGCGCTGAAAGGGAGGGTTTGGGATATGGCTACACCTTC.

V gene TRBV6-5 combines with J gene TRBJ1-6; 7 nucleotides align to TRBD1. Trimming took 6 bases from V and 9 from J; bases not matched to a gene: 11. Germline lookup yields CDR1 MNHEY and CDR2 SVGAGI. The CDR3 covers 15 residues. The DNA for the CDR3 is TGTGCCAGCAGCACCCCGGGCAGGGGGAGTTCACCCCTCCACTTT. This translates into CASSTPGRGSSPLHF.

This chain links TRBV6-1 with TRBJ1-5; a weak D match, TRBD1 (6 bases). V was cut by 2 bases and J by 6 bases, with 11 bases left in between. This CDR3 comprises 14 residues. Germline V CDR1 and CDR2: MNHNS, SASEGT. The CDR3 DNA is TGTGCCAGCAGTGAAAGTGGGGGCTCTCAGCCCCAGCATTTT. Its translation: CASSESGGSQPQHF.

On this clone: At one of its ends the junction is not consistent with the germline gene, which may arise from a read error. This chain connects TRBV19 to TRBJ2-5; D remains unclear. In germline, CDR1 is LNHDA, CDR2 SQIVND (reference sequence). This CDR3 has 13 amino acids. This chain's CDR3 is CASSIGRQGTQYF. The CDR3 DNA follows: TGTGCCAGTAGTATTGGCAGACAAGGGACCCAGTACTTC.

Turning to this clone: The sample contains more than one DNA sequence encoding this CDR3. The chain couples TRBV9 to TRBJ1-3; D might be TRBD1 (5 bases). V dropped 0 bases and J dropped 4 bases, with 5 bases sitting between them. In germline, CDR1 is SGDLS, CDR2 YYNGEE. The CDR3 runs 13 residues. The CDR3 loop reads CASSVGQGNTIYF. The CDR3, as DNA: TGTGCCAGCAGCGTAGGACAGGGAAACACCATATATTTT.

The chain joins TRBV19 to TRBJ2-2; a possible D gene is TRBD2 (6 bases). The CDR3 totals 15 residues. With 5 bases removed from V and 4 bases from J, the gap between germline ends came to 14 bases. Per germline, CDR1 LNHDA and CDR2 SQIVND (reference sequence). CDR3 nucleotide sequence: TGTGCCAGTAGTCCCCCGGGACTCAGCACCGGGGAGCTGTTTTTT. Its protein product is CASSPPGLSTGELFF.

In this sample, this clone turned up a few times. The chain uses TRBV19 and TRBJ2-1, with TRBD2 matching 8 bases. The germline CDR1 and CDR2 sequences are LNHDA and SQIVND (reference sequence). V lost 9 bases, J lost 2 bases, and 9 bases stayed unmatched. CDR3 length: 15 amino acids. CDR3 region: CASHQSGRAYNEQFF. DNA of the CDR3: TGTGCCAGCCACCAAAGCGGGAGAGCCTACAATGAGCAGTTCTTC.

This clone was detected only a few times. The chain recombines TRBV3-1 (or the pseudogene TRBV3-2) with TRBJ2-5, with 7 bases identical to TRBD2. The CDR3 runs 17 residues. CDR1 and CDR2 from the germline V gene are LGHDT and YNNKEL (reference sequence). The V gene end was trimmed by 0 bases and the J gene end by 3 bases; junction bases not matched to a gene: 10. CDR3 protein: CASSQDGRESGEETQYF. CDR3 nucleotide sequence: TGTGCCAGCAGCCAAGACGGAAGGGAAAGCGGGGAAGAGACCCAGTACTTC.

This chain uses TRBV7-2 with TRBJ1-1, with D hard to call. V was trimmed by 5 bases and J by 4 bases, leaving 11 bases between them. Per germline, CDR1 SGHTA and CDR2 FQGNSA. CDR3 length: 13 amino acids. The CDR3 nucleotides are TGTGCCAGCAGCCCTAGGATGCCCACTGAAGCTTTCTTT. Protein: CASSPRMPTEAFF.

This clone was seen just once. The chain combines TRBV4-2 with TRBJ2-1; 14 bases map to TRBD2. This CDR3 is built from 16 residues. Losses at the gene ends were 0 bases for V and 7 bases for J; bases not matched to a gene: 2. Germline CDR1 and CDR2: LGHNA and YNFKEQ. CDR3 DNA sequence: TGTGCCAGCAGCCAAGAGGGGACTAGCGGGAGTAATGAGCAGTTCTTC. Protein: CASSQEGTSGSNEQFF.

This clone was observed a handful of times. The V and J genes are TRBV7-9 and TRBJ2-3; D unresolved. The V and J ends lost 0 bases and 0 bases respectively, with 19 bases between them. The CDR3 spans 19 residues. Germline loops: CDR1 SEHNR, CDR2 FQNEAQ (reference sequence). In nucleotides, the CDR3 is TGTGCCAGCAGCTTAGCAGTTTCGTTGGGCCCCGCTAGCACAGATACGCAGTATTTT. Encoded protein: CASSLAVSLGPASTDTQYF. Full variable domain (remainder filled in from reference TRBV7-9 and TRBJ2-3): DTGVSQNPRHKITKRGQNVTFRCDPISEHNRLYWYRQTLGQGPEFLTYFQNEAQLEKSRLLSDRFSAERPKGSFSTLEIQRTEQGDSAMYLCASSLAVSLGPASTDTQYFGPGTRLTVL.

The rearrangement links TRBV5-1 to TRBJ1-4, with D possibly being TRBD1 (6 bases). This CDR3 spans 17 amino acids. Per germline, CDR1 SGHRS and CDR2 YFSETQ. V lost 4 bases, J lost 0 bases, and 16 bases lay in between. CDR3 residues: CASSPITTGTTNEKLFF. The CDR3 bases are TGCGCCAGCAGCCCCATCACCACAGGGACAACTAATGAAAAACTGTTTTTT.

The chain is built from TRBV19 and TRBJ1-5; D is perhaps TRBD1 (5 bases). CDR1 and CDR2 from the germline V gene are LNHDA and SQIVND (reference sequence). CDR3 length: 16 amino acids. Deletions cut 6 bases from V and 2 bases from J, with 17 bases between. The CDR3 DNA follows: TGTGCCAGTAGGCCCGGGGGGGGATCGGGCAATCAGCCCCAGCATTTT. Its translation is CASRPGGGSGNQPQHF.

This chain uses TRBV3-1 (or the pseudogene TRBV3-2) with TRBJ1-5, with a possible D match to TRBD1 (6 bases). V lost 1 base to trimming and J lost 7 bases, with 23 bases between them. The CDR3 is 18 residues long. Looked up from germline, CDR1 is LGHDT and CDR2 is YNNKEL (reference sequence). DNA of the CDR3: TGTGCCAGCAGCCAAGGGGTAAGGGGGACAAGGAAAGGCCAGCCCCAGCATTTT. Its translation: CASSQGVRGTRKGQPQHF.

Here the CDR3 DNA reads TGTGCCAGCAACTCCCCCGGGACAGGGAATTCACCCCTCCACTTT. Amino acids: CASNSPGTGNSPLHF. The genes are TRBV28 and TRBJ1-6; 9 bases fit TRBD1. Germline V lookup: CDR1 MDHEN, CDR2 SYDVKM. V dropped 7 bases and J dropped 7; count of bases not matched to a gene: 8. The CDR3 length is 15 residues.

The chain uses TRBV7-6 and TRBJ2-7; TRBD1 agrees at 11 bases. Germline V gene sequence: CDR1 SGHVS, CDR2 FNYEAQ. The ends lost 6 bases at V and 3 bases at J; junction bases unmatched: 7. The length of the CDR3 is 15 residues. The CDR3 nucleotides are TGTGCCAGCAGGAAAAAGGGACAGGGGGGCTACGAGCAGTACTTC. It yields the protein CASRKKGQGGYEQYF.